One sample yielded the 14 T cell receptor beta chains listed below, sequenced in a study of low-dose radiotherapy and immunotherapy resistance in tumors (dated by TCRdb to between 2021 and 2023). What this sample's time point label stands for: before trial treatment. The run used an Illumina HiSeq 2500. First-strand cDNA was synthesized using Superscript III and a set of TRAV- and TRBV-specific primers, so that both TCRalpha and TCRbeta chains were covered. TCRs were amplified with Phusion for roughly 20 PCR cycles, with a constant-region primer paired with the adapter attached to the V primers. The public sequencing data were trimmed at Q25 with fastp and processed into clonotypes with MiXCR by TCRdb, which kept only in-frame beta chains. Rows are combined by CDR3 protein, so each entry shows the most common genes and DNA. The sample has 75,000 to 95,000 distinct CDR3 sequences on record, about 20% of them singletons. Jointly, the top ten make up around 6.1% of the sample.

Sequencing used PBMCs, obtained before treatment. Source of these receptors: a male donor with prostate cancer.

This clonotype was seen at least ten times. This chain links TRBV19 with TRBJ2-2; 8 bases are shared with TRBD1. J gave up 5 bases and V 4 bases, and 3 bases lay outside the gene matches. Germline V gene lookup returns CDR1 LNHDA and CDR2 SQIVND (reference sequence). The length of the CDR3 is 14 residues. In DNA, the CDR3 is TGTGCCAGTAGTACCGACAGGGGTACCGGGGAGCTGTTTTTT. It translates to CASSTDRGTGELFF.

At least ten counts were recorded for this clonotype. The V call is TRBV12-3 or TRBV12-4, the J call TRBJ2-3; TRBD1 aligns across 10 bases. V was clipped by 5 bases and J by 7 bases; unmatched bases: 9. CDR3 length equals 15 residues. The CDR3 protein is CASSRQGAGVHTQYF. The CDR3 nucleotides read TGTGCCAGCAGTCGACAGGGGGCAGGGGTCCATACGCAGTATTTT.

This clonotype was recorded at least ten times. The gene calls are TRBV12-5 and TRBJ1-2; possibly TRBD1 for D (6 bases). The length of the CDR3 is 13 residues. CDR1 and CDR2 from the germline V gene are LGHNT and FRNRAP. The V gene lost 3 bases and the J gene lost 8 bases, with 13 bases spanning the gap. The CDR3 protein is CASGFGRGFGYTF. The CDR3 nucleotides read TGTGCTAGTGGTTTCGGCAGGGGATTCGGCTACACCTTC.

The table lists this clonotype with many counts. V gene TRBV5-4 combines with J gene TRBJ2-7; D might be TRBD2 (5 bases). The CDR3 covers 14 residues. V lost 5 bases to trimming and J lost 2 bases, with 14 bases between them. Germline V gene sequence: CDR1 SGHNT, CDR2 YYREEE (reference sequence). The CDR3 reads CASRSWGDAYEQYF. The CDR3 DNA follows: TGTGCCAGCAGATCCTGGGGAGATGCCTACGAGCAGTACTTC. Variable domain in full (rest from reference TRBV5-4 and TRBJ2-7): ETGVTQSPTHLIKTRGQQVTLRCSSQSGHNTVSWYQQALGQGPQFIFQYYREEENGRGNFPPRFSGLQFPNYSSELNVNALELDDSALYLCASRSWGDAYEQYFGPGTRLTVT.

The chain recombines TRBV29-1 with TRBJ2-7, with 12 nucleotides matching TRBD2. Losses at the gene ends were 1 base for V and 2 bases for J; bases not matched to a gene: 3. The CDR3 contains 15 residues. Germline CDR1 is SQVTM and CDR2 is ANQGSEA. In nucleotides, the CDR3 is TGCAGCGTTGAAGGACTAGCGGGAGCCCCCTACGAGCAGTACTTC. It encodes CSVEGLAGAPYEQYF.

The chain joins TRBV7-9 to TRBJ2-7, with D possibly TRBD1 on 5 matching bases. The tail of the sequence fits TRBJ2-5 better, so the J call may be wrong. The CDR3 consists of 15 residues. Germline V gene sequence: CDR1 SEHNR, CDR2 FQNEAQ (reference sequence). The CDR3 DNA reads TGTGCCAGCAGCTTACTCCAGGGCGTCGGTGGGACCCAGTACTTC. It translates to CASSLLQGVGGTQYF.

This clonotype was seen many times. The chain uses TRBV12-3 or TRBV12-4 and TRBJ2-3; D is perhaps TRBD2 (5 bases). CDR3 length: 14 amino acids. V was trimmed by 1 base and J by 6 bases, leaving 11 bases between them. The CDR3 protein is CASSLVSSVDTQYF. The CDR3 DNA reads as TGTGCCAGCAGTTTAGTGAGTAGCGTGGATACGCAGTATTTT.

A remark on this clonotype: A far more abundant clone sits one base away, making this likely a read error. This is likely a read error, given that the CDR3 carries no conserved phenylalanine or tryptophan at its end. The gene calls are TRBV11-3 and TRBJ2-5; D assignment may be TRBD1 or TRBD2 (5 bases each). CDR1 is SGHNT, CDR2 YENEEA, per germline. This CDR3 contains 16 residues. V lost 6 bases to trimming and J lost 2 bases, with 19 bases between them. The DNA of the CDR3 is TGTGCCAGCAGTACCCGGAAGGGGAGTTCACAAGAGACCCAGTACTCC. Its translation: CASSTRKGSSQETQYS.

This clonotype was detected ten times or more. The chain is built from TRBV7-2 and TRBJ2-1; 12 nucleotides agree with TRBD2. CDR3 length equals 16 residues. Germline V gene sequence: CDR1 SGHTA, CDR2 FQGNSA. Trimming cost V 5 bases and J 6 bases; bases outside gene matches: 8. CDR3 region: CASSPRTSGMLNEQFF. The CDR3 DNA follows: TGTGCCAGCAGCCCCCGGACTAGCGGGATGCTCAATGAGCAGTTCTTC.

This clonotype was recorded many times. The rearrangement uses TRBV4-3 and TRBJ1-4, with TRBD1 identical over 9 bases. Germline V gives CDR1 LGHNA, CDR2 YSLEER. V lost 2 bases and J lost 6; bases outside the gene matches: 4. This CDR3 comprises 15 residues. The DNA for the CDR3 is TGCGCCAGCAGCCAACGGGACAGGGAGTATGAAAAACTGTTTTTT. It yields the protein CASSQRDREYEKLFF.

As regards this clonotype: Since a far larger clone is one base different, this is likely a read error. The chain has TRBV5-1 and TRBJ2-2; D tentatively reads TRBD1 or TRBD2 (5 bases each). The CDR3 consists of 18 residues. In germline, CDR1 is SGHRS, CDR2 YFSETQ. The V and J ends lost 4 bases and 0 bases respectively, with 19 bases between them. DNA for the CDR3: TGCGCCAGCAGCCAACTAGAGGGGTTGGCTGCGAACACCGGGGAGCTGTTTTTT. It codes for CASSQLEGLAANTGELFF.

This clonotype was recorded a few times. This CDR3 reads CASSYRSALYGYEQYF. Here the CDR3 DNA reads TGTGCCAGCAGTTACCGGTCCGCCCTATACGGCTACGAGCAGTACTTC. This sequence joins TRBV6-2 or TRBV6-3 and TRBJ2-7; no firm D call. Germline V gives CDR1 MNHEY, CDR2 SVGEGT. Trimming pared 2 bases from V and 3 bases from J, leaving 17 bases between. The CDR3 has 16 amino acids.

This clonotype turned up a few times. It is unclear where the CDR3 begins or ends on the DNA, so no DNA is shown, and the CDR3 is as TCRdb lists it. The chain combines TRBV28 with TRBJ2-2; the D segment call TRBD1 is taken from the table without a DNA check. Counting both end residues, the CDR3 totals 17 amino acids. Germline V lookup: CDR1 MDHEN, CDR2 SYDVKM. This CDR3 is CATAPGGAANTGELFFF.

This clonotype has a count of ten or more. J is TRBJ2-7 and V is TRBV20-1, with 9 positions matching TRBD1. The trim removed 3 bases at V and 6 bases at J, leaving 3 bases unmatched. This CDR3 comprises 12 residues. Germline values: CDR1 DFQATT, CDR2 SNEGSKA (reference sequence). CDR3 sequence reads: CSASDRGIEQYF. DNA of the CDR3: TGCAGTGCTAGTGACAGGGGGATCGAGCAGTACTTC.